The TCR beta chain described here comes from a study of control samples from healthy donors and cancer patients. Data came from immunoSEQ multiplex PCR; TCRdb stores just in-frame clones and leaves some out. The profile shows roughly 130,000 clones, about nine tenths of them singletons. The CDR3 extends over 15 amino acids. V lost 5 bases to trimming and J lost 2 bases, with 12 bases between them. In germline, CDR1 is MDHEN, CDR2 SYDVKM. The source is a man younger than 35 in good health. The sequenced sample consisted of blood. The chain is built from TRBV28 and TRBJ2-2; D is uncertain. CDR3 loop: CASSPNMFNTGELFF. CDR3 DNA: TGTGCCAGCAGTCCCAACATGTTTAACACCGGGGAGCTGTTTTTT.